Below are 7 T cell receptor beta chains sequenced from a single sample in a study of T cell responses to AZD1222 COVID-19 vaccine. This table comes from immunoSEQ multiplex PCR, and its TCRdb copy is limited to in-frame clones, with some not included. The table lists some 140,000 clones, around 90% of them singletons. The specimen was peripheral blood, collected on day 0 of AZD1222 vaccination. The receptor source for this set is an adult in good health.

This clone has a handful of counts. This sequence joins TRBV5-1 and TRBJ1-3; D possibly corresponds to TRBD1 (5 bases). Trimming stripped 4 bases from V and 0 bases from J, with 8 bases between. This CDR3 spans 14 amino acids. Germline loops: CDR1 SGHRS, CDR2 YFSETQ. The CDR3 bases are TGCGCCAGCAGCACGGGGCTCTCTGGAAACACCATATATTTT. It codes for CASSTGLSGNTIYF. Combining the CDR3 with reference TRBV5-1 and TRBJ1-3 gives the whole variable domain KAGVTQTPRYLIKTRGQQVTLSCSPISGHRSVSWYQQTPGQGLQFLFEYFSETQRNKGNFPGRFSGRQFSNSRSEMNVSTLELGDSALYLCASSTGLSGNTIYFGEGSWLTVV.

The J gene is TRBJ2-6, the V gene TRBV5-4; D uncertain. The V end was cut by 3 bases, the J end by 0 bases, with 7 bases between. The CDR3 extends over 15 amino acids. The V gene's germline CDR1 is SGHNT and CDR2 YYREEE (reference sequence). The CDR3 reads CASSSDTSGANVLTF. Here the CDR3 DNA reads TGTGCCAGCAGCTCCGACACCTCTGGGGCCAACGTCCTGACTTTC. Full variable domain (remainder filled in from reference TRBV5-4 and TRBJ2-6): ETGVTQSPTHLIKTRGQQVTLRCSSQSGHNTVSWYQQALGQGPQFIFQYYREEENGRGNFPPRFSGLQFPNYSSELNVNALELDDSALYLCASSSDTSGANVLTFGAGSRLTVL.

The rearrangement links TRBV12-3 or TRBV12-4 to TRBJ2-1, with D possibly being TRBD2 (6 bases). The length of the CDR3 is 12 residues. V was pared by 5 bases and J by 9 bases, with 11 bases between. In DNA form, the CDR3 reads TGTGCCAGCAGTCATGGGACTCGTGAGCAGTTCTTC. It yields the protein CASSHGTREQFF.

This chain connects TRBV7-9 to TRBJ2-1; 12 bases are a match to TRBD1. This CDR3 contains 15 residues. With V trimmed by 0 bases and J by 13 bases, 7 bases remained unmatched. Germline CDR1 reads SEHNR; CDR2 reads FQNEAQ (reference sequence). The CDR3 protein is CASSLAGTGGSEQFF. CDR3 DNA: TGTGCCAGCAGCTTAGCGGGGACAGGGGGCTCCGAACAGTTCTTC.

The V gene is TRBV28, the J gene TRBJ1-6; D gene ambiguous. Germline V gene data show CDR1 as MDHEN and CDR2 as SYDVKM. V dropped 3 bases and J dropped 10 bases, with 7 bases sitting between them. The CDR3 length is 12 residues. CDR3 protein: CASSFKVSPLHF. DNA of the CDR3: TGTGCCAGCAGTTTCAAGGTCTCACCCCTCCACTTT.

This clone was detected once. The chain carries TRBV28 and TRBJ1-1; 7 nucleotides align to TRBD1. The CDR3 is made up of 18 amino acids. The J segment lost 5 bases and the V segment lost 2 bases, leaving 17 bases of the junction unmatched. Germline-derived CDR1 and CDR2 are MDHEN and SYDVKM. The CDR3 spells CASSLPWGGGGYQTEAFF. In nucleotides, the CDR3 is TGTGCCAGCAGTTTACCGTGGGGAGGGGGCGGATATCAAACTGAAGCTTTCTTT.

The table lists this clone with a count of one. J is TRBJ2-2 and V is TRBV5-1, with TRBD2 identical over 7 bases. The germline gives CDR1 SGHRS, CDR2 YFSETQ. The CDR3 consists of 14 residues. V dropped 4 bases and J dropped 6; count of bases not matched to a gene: 6. In nucleotides, the CDR3 is TGCGCCAGCAGCCCCGGACTAGGGGCCGGGGAGCTGTTTTTT. It yields the protein CASSPGLGAGELFF.